The present T cell receptor (beta chain) was sequenced within a study of blood T cell repertoires in COVID-19. The table came from immunoSEQ multiplex PCR; TCRdb's copy has only in-frame clones and leaves some out. The sample lists about 230,000 clones; roughly 89% were seen once. Germline V gene sequence: CDR1 MNHEY, CDR2 SMNVEV (reference sequence). The CDR3 runs to 14 residues. With V trimmed by 2 bases and J by 4 bases, 5 bases remained unmatched. This rearrangement joins TRBV27 to TRBJ2-7; 7 positions agree with TRBD1. This sequence was found in a woman in her twenties or thirties with acute COVID-19. The sequenced sample was PBMCs or T cells enriched from blood (not recorded which). In DNA, the CDR3 is TGTGCCAGCAGTTTAACAGGGGTGGTGTACGAGCAGTACTTC. Encoded protein: CASSLTGVVYEQYF.